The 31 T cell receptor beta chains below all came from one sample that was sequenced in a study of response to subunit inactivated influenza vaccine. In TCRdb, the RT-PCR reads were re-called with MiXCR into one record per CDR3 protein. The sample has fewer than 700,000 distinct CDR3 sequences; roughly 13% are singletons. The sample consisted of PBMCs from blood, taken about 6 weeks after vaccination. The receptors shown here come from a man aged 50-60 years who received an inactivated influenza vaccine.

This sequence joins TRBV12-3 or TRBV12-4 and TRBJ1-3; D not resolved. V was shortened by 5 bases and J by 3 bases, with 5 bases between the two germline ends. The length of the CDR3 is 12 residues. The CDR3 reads CASSVVGNTIYF. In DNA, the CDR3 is TGTGCCAGCAGTGTGGTTGGAAACACCATATATTTT.

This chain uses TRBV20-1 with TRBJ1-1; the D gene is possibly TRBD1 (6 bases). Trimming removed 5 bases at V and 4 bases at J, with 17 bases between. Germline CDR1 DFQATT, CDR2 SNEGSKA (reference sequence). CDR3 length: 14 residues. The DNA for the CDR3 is TGCAGTGCTCGGGACTTTCGAGGGGGCACTGAAGCTTTCTTT. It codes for CSARDFRGGTEAFF.

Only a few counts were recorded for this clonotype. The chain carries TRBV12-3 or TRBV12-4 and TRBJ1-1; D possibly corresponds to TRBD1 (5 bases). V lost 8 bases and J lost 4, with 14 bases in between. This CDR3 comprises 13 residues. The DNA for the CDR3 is TGTGCCAGCGGGCGGGGGGAAATCACTGAAGCTTTCTTT. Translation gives CASGRGEITEAFF.

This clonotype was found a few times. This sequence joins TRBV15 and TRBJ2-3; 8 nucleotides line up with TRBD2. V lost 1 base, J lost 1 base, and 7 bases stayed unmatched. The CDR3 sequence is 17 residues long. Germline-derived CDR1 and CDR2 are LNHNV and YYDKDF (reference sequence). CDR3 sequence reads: CATSRGPPGGGTDTQYF. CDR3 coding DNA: TGTGCCACCAGCAGAGGCCCCCCGGGAGGGGGCACAGATACGCAGTATTTT.

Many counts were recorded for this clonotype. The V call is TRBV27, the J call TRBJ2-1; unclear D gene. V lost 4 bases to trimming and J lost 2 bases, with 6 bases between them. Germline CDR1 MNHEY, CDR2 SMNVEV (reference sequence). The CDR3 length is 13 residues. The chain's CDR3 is CASSYGTYNEQFF. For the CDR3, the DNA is TGTGCCAGCAGTTACGGCACCTACAATGAGCAGTTCTTC.

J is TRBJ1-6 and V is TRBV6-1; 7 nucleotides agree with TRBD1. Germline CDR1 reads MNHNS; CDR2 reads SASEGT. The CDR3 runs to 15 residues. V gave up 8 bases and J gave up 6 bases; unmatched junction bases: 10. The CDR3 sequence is CASLIAAGGNSPLHF. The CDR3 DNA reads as TGTGCCAGCTTGATTGCTGCAGGGGGTAATTCACCCCTCCACTTT.

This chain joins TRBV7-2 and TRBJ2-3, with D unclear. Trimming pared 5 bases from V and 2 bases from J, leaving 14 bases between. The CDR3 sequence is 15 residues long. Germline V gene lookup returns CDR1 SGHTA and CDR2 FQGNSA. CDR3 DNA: TGTGCCAGCAGCCCACCCGATTTAGCCACAGATACGCAGTATTTT. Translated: CASSPPDLATDTQYF.

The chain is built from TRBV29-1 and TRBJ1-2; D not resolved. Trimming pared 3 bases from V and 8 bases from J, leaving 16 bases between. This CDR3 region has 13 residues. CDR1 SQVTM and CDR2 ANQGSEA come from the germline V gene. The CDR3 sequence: CSVDDRSGVGYTF. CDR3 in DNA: TGCAGCGTTGATGACCGCTCCGGGGTAGGCTACACCTTC.

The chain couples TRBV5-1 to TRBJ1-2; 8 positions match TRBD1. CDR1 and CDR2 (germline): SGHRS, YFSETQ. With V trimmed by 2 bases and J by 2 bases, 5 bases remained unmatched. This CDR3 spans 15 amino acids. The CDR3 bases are TGCGCCAGCAGCTTTGGGGACAGGCTGAACTATGGCTACACCTTC. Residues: CASSFGDRLNYGYTF.

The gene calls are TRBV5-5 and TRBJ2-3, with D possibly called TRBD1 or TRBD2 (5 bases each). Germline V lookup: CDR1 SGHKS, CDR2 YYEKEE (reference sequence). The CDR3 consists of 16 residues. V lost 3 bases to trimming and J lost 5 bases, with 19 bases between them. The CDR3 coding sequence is TGTGCCAGCAGCTCCCAGTCGGGACGTGGCAGAGATACGCAGTATTTT. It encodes CASSSQSGRGRDTQYF.

The CDR3 sequence: CASRKPGTGLNEQYF. The CDR3 nucleotides are TGTGCCAGCAGAAAACCGGGAACAGGGCTCAACGAGCAGTACTTC. This rearrangement joins TRBV11-2 to TRBJ2-7; perhaps TRBD1 as D (6 bases). The germline gives CDR1 SGHAT, CDR2 FQNNGV. Trimming stripped 6 bases from V and 5 bases from J, with 20 bases between. This CDR3 is 15 amino acids long.

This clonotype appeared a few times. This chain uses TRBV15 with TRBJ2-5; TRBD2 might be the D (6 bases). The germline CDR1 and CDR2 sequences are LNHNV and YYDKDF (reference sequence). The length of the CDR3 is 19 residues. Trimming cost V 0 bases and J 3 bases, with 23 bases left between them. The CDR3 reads CATSRDPYAVAELKETQYF. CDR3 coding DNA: TGTGCCACCAGCAGAGATCCCTACGCGGTAGCGGAACTTAAAGAGACCCAGTACTTC.

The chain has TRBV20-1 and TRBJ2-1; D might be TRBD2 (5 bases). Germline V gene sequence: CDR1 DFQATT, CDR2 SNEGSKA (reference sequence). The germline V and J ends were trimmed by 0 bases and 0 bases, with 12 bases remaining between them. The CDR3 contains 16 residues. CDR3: CSARDIGKSSYNEQFF. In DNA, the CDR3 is TGCAGTGCTAGAGATATCGGGAAGAGCTCCTACAATGAGCAGTTCTTC.

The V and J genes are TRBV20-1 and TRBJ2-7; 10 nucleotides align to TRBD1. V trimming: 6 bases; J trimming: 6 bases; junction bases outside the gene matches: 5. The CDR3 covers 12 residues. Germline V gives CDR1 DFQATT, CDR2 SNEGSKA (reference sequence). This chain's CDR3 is CSADRGHGEQYF. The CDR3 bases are TGCAGTGCCGACAGGGGGCACGGCGAGCAGTACTTC.

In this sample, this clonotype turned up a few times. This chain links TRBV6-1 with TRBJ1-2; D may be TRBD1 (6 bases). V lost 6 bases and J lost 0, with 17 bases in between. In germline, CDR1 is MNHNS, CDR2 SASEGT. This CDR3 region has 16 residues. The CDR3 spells CASREKKTGSNYGYTF. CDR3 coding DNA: TGTGCCAGCAGAGAAAAAAAGACAGGTTCTAACTATGGCTACACCTTC.

The CDR3 DNA reads as TGCGCCAGCAGCTTCCAGTCGAACACTGAAGCTTTCTTT. Translating it yields CASSFQSNTEAFF. The rearrangement uses TRBV5-1 and TRBJ1-1; unclear D gene. Trimming removed 2 bases from V and 1 base from J, with 6 bases in between. Per germline, CDR1 SGHRS and CDR2 YFSETQ. The CDR3 covers 13 residues. Based on the CDR3 plus reference TRBV5-1 and TRBJ1-1, the full variable domain is KAGVTQTPRYLIKTRGQQVTLSCSPISGHRSVSWYQQTPGQGLQFLFEYFSETQRNKGNFPGRFSGRQFSNSRSEMNVSTLELGDSALYLCASSFQSNTEAFFGQGTRLTVV.

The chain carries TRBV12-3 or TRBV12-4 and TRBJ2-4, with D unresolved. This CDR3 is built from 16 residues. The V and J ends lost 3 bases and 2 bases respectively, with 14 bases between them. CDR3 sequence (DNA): TGTGCCAGCAGTTTCAGTGTGGTTAGCACCAAAAACATTCAGTACTTC. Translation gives CASSFSVVSTKNIQYF.

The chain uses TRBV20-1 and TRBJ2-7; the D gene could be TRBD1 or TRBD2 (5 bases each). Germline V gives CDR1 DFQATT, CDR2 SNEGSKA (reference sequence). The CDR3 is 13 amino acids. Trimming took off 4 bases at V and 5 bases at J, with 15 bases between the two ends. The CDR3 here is CSAIRGVKNEQYF. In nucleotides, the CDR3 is TGCAGTGCTATCCGGGGCGTTAAGAACGAGCAGTACTTC.

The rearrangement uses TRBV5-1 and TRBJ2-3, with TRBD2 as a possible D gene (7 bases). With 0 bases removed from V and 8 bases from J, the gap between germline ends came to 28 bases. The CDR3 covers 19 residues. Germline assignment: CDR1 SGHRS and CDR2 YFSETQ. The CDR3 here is CASSLATYREGKRAATQYF. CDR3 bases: TGCGCCAGCAGCTTGGCCACGTACAGGGAGGGAAAAAGGGCGGCTACGCAGTATTTT.

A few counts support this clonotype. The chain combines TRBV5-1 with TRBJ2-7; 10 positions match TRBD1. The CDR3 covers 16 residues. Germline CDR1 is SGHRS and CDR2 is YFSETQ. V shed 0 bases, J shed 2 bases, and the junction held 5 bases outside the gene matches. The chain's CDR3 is CASSLAVGTGAYEQYF. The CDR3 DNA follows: TGCGCCAGCAGCTTGGCCGTAGGGACAGGGGCCTACGAGCAGTACTTC.

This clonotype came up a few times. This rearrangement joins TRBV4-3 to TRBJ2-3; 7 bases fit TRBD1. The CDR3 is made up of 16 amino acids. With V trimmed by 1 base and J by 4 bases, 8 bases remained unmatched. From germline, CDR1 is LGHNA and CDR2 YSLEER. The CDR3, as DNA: TGCGCCAGCAGCCAAGTGAGAGGGGGCGGATCAGATACGCAGTATTTT. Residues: CASSQVRGGGSDTQYF.

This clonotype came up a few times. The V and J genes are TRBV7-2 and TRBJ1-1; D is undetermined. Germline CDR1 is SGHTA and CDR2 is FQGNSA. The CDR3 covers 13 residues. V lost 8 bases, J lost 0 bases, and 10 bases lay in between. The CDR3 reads CASRPQMNTEAFF. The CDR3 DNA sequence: TGTGCCAGCCGGCCGCAAATGAACACTGAAGCTTTCTTT.

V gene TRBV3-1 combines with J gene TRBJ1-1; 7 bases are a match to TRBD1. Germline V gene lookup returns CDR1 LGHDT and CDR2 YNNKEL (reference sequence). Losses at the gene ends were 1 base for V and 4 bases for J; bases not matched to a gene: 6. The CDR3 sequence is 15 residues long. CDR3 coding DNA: TGTGCCAGCAGCCAAGGAAATACAGGGGCCACTGAAGCTTTCTTT. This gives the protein CASSQGNTGATEAFF. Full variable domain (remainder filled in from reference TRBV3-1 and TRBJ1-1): DTAVSQTPKYLVTQMGNDKSIKCEQNLGHDTMYWYKQDSKKFLKIMFSYNNKELIINETVPNRFSPKSPDKAHLNLHINSLELGDSAVYFCASSQGNTGATEAFFGQGTRLTVV.

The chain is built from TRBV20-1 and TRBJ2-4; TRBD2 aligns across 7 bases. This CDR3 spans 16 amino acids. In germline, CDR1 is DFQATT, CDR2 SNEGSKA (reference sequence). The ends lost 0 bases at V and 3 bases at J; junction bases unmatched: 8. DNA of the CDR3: TGCAGTGCTAGAGATAAAGTGGGGGGGAACAAAAACATTCAGTACTTC. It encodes CSARDKVGGNKNIQYF.

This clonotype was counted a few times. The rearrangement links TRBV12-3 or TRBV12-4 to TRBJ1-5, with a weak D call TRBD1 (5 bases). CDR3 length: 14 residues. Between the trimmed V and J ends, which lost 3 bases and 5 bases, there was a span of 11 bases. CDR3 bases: TGTGCCAGCAGTTTGTACGGGGGTGATCAGCCCCAGCATTTT. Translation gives CASSLYGGDQPQHF.

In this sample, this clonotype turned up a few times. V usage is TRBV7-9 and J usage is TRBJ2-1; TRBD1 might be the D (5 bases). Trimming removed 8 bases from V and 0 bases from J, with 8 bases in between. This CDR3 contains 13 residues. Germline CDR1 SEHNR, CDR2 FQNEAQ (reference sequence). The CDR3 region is CASGARSYNEQFF. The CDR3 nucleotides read TGTGCCAGCGGGGCTCGCTCCTACAATGAGCAGTTCTTC.

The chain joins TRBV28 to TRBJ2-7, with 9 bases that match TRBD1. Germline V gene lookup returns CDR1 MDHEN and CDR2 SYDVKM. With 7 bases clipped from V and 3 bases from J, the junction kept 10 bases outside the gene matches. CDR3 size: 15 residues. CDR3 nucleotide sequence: TGTGCCAGCACCCTAGGGACAGGGTTATTCTACGAGCAGTACTTC. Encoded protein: CASTLGTGLFYEQYF.

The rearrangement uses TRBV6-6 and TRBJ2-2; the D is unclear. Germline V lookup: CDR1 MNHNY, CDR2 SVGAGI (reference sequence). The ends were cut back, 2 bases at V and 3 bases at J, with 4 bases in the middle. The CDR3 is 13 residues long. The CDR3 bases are TGTGCCAGCAGTTACCTCGACACCGGGGAGCTGTTTTTT. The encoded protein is CASSYLDTGELFF.

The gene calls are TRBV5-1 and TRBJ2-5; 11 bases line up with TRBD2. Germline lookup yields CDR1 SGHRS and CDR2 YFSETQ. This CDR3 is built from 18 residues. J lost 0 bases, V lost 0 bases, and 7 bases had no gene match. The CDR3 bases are TGCGCCAGCAGCTTGGATCTAGCGGGGGGCCGGAACCAAGAGACCCAGTACTTC. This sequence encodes CASSLDLAGGRNQETQYF.

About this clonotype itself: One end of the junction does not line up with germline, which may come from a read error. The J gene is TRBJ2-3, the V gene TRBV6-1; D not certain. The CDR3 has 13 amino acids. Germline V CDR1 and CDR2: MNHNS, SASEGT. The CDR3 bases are TGTGCCAGCAGTCAAGCAGACACAGATACGCAGTATTTT. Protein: CASSQADTDTQYF.

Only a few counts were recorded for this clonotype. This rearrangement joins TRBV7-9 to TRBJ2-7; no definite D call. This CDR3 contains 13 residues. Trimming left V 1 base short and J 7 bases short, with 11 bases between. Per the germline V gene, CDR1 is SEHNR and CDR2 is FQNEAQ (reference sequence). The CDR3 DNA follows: TGTGCCAGCAGCTTAGAGCTGGTATCGGAGCAGTACTTC. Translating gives CASSLELVSEQYF.